One and the same sample provided the 15 T cell receptor beta chains below, sequenced in a study of glioma-infiltrating T cells. TCR alpha and beta CDR3 regions were amplified from RNA using iRepertoire nested multiplex PCR. TCRdb re-called the multiplex PCR reads with MiXCR, one entry per CDR3 protein. The sample records about 140,000 distinct CDR3 sequences, around 40% being singletons. The sample comprised glioma tissue, nonneoplastic brain tissue, or PBMCs (not recorded which). These receptors originate from a human donor with low-grade glioma or glioblastoma, undergoing nonglioma brain surgery, or in good health (not recorded which).

This clonotype appeared many times. DNA of the CDR3: TGTGCCAGCAGTGACGGGATCGGGCAGTACTTC. Its protein is CASSDGIGQYF. The J gene is TRBJ2-7, the V gene TRBV6-1; D possibly corresponds to TRBD2 (5 bases). The CDR3 sequence is 11 residues long. Germline V gene data show CDR1 as MNHNS and CDR2 as SASEGT. Trimming pared 3 bases from V and 9 bases from J, leaving 9 bases between.

The chain combines TRBV6-2 or TRBV6-3 with TRBJ2-7; 9 nucleotides match TRBD2. Germline trimming cut 6 bases from V and 4 bases from J; bases unmatched to any gene: 10. This CDR3 is built from 15 residues. Germline CDR1 reads MNHEY; CDR2 reads SVGEGT. The CDR3 coding sequence is TGTGCCAGCAGAGAGGTTAGCGGGAGTAGTTACGAGCAGTACTTC. This encodes CASREVSGSSYEQYF.

This clonotype occurred a few times. This chain joins TRBV24-1 and TRBJ2-1; tentatively, D is TRBD2 (6 bases). The length of the CDR3 is 13 residues. V was shortened by 9 bases and J by 3 bases, with 11 bases between the two germline ends. Germline V gene data show CDR1 as KGHDR and CDR2 as SFDVKD. CDR3 bases: TGTGCCACCGCCAGGGAGGACTACAATGAGCAGTTCTTC. Its translation is CATAREDYNEQFF.

V and J are TRBV2 and TRBJ2-3; 7 bases are a match to TRBD1. After removal of 8 bases from V and 5 bases from J, the junction contained 7 bases not matched to a gene. The CDR3 length is 13 residues. CDR1 is SNHLY and CDR2 is FYNNEI in the germline V gene. Here the CDR3 DNA reads TGTGCCAGCTCGGGACAGCGCGGAGATACGCAGTATTTT. It specifies CASSGQRGDTQYF. Supplemented by reference TRBV2 and TRBJ2-3, the full variable domain reads EPEVTQTPSHQVTQMGQEVILRCVPISNHLYFYWYRQILGQKVEFLVSFYNNEISEKSEIFDDQFSVERPDGSNFTLKIRSTKLEDSAMYFCASSGQRGDTQYFGPGTRLTVL.

The J gene is TRBJ2-7, the V gene TRBV4-2; no firm D call. The germline V and J ends were trimmed by 4 bases and 0 bases, with 13 bases remaining between them. The germline CDR1 and CDR2 sequences are LGHNA and YNFKEQ. CDR3 length: 15 amino acids. In DNA, the CDR3 is TGTGCCAGCAGCCGGGAAGGTCCAGCCTCCTACGAGCAGTACTTC. It translates to CASSREGPASYEQYF.

This clonotype was picked up one time. V is TRBV7-2 and J is TRBJ1-2; the D is unclear. The germline CDR1 and CDR2 sequences are SGHTA and FQGNSA. V was shortened by 5 bases and J by 4 bases, with 11 bases between the two germline ends. The CDR3 runs 13 residues. The CDR3 DNA reads as TGTGCCAGCAGCACCCGGAGATCCTATGGCTACACCTTC. Translated, it gives CASSTRRSYGYTF.

This clonotype was counted only a few times. The junction departs from germline at one end; a sequencing error may be responsible. J is TRBJ2-7 and V is TRBV6-1; maybe TRBD1 (5 bases). Per the germline V gene, CDR1 is MNHNS and CDR2 is SASEGT. The CDR3 is 13 amino acids. As DNA, the CDR3 is TGCGCCAGCAGTGAACAGGCCTCTTACGAGCAGTACTTC. Residues: CASSEQASYEQYF.

This clonotype was found a few times. J is TRBJ2-1 and V is TRBV7-9; tentatively, D is TRBD1 (5 bases). Trimming took 1 base from V and 3 from J, leaving 10 bases between them. Germline V gene data show CDR1 as SEHNR and CDR2 as FQNEAQ (reference sequence). The CDR3 spans 15 residues. The CDR3 here is CASSLVGQGYNEQFF. The DNA for the CDR3 is TGTGCCAGCAGCTTAGTCGGTCAGGGCTACAATGAGCAGTTCTTC.

This clonotype was seen a handful of times. The genes are TRBV5-1 and TRBJ1-1, with D possibly matching TRBD1 (5 bases). CDR3 length: 14 amino acids. Trimming took 4 bases from V and 2 from J, leaving 12 bases between them. Germline values: CDR1 SGHRS, CDR2 YFSETQ. CDR3 loop: CASSPGHPNTEAFF. The CDR3 DNA sequence: TGCGCCAGCAGCCCAGGACACCCTAACACTGAAGCTTTCTTT.

This clonotype showed up just a few times. This chain uses TRBV18 with TRBJ1-1, with D tentatively TRBD1 (6 bases). Trimming stripped 3 bases from V and 10 bases from J, with 18 bases between. The CDR3 loop spans 14 amino acids. From germline, CDR1 is KGHSH and CDR2 LQKENI. The CDR3 here is CASSPTVGGRAAFF. The DNA for the CDR3 is TGTGCCAGCTCACCCACGGTGGGGGGGCGCGCAGCTTTCTTT.

This chain connects TRBV6-2 or TRBV6-3 to TRBJ2-1, with 10 bases that match TRBD2. The CDR3 consists of 19 residues. From germline, CDR1 is MNHEY and CDR2 SVGEGT. Unmatched junction bases numbered 12, after V lost 1 base and J lost 3 bases. The CDR3 spells CASSYYNLLLAGDYNEQFF. The CDR3 bases are TGTGCCAGCAGTTACTACAATCTCCTTCTAGCGGGAGACTACAATGAGCAGTTCTTC.

The rearrangement uses TRBV20-1 and TRBJ2-1, with D hard to call. The J call may not be correct, given that the DNA end is closer to TRBJ2-7. The CDR3 sequence is 13 residues long. Germline loops: CDR1 DFQATT, CDR2 SNEGSKA (reference sequence). Written as DNA, the CDR3 is TGCAGTGCTAGATGGGCCAGCTCCTACGAGCAGTACTTC. Protein sequence: CSARWASSYEQYF.

In DNA form, the CDR3 reads TGCAGTGTCCAGGGCAGAACAGGCTCCTACAATGAGCAGTTCTTC. Its protein is CSVQGRTGSYNEQFF. This chain connects TRBV20-1 to TRBJ2-1; perhaps TRBD1 as D (5 bases). There are 15 residues in the CDR3. Germline V gene data show CDR1 as DFQATT and CDR2 as SNEGSKA (reference sequence). Trimming stripped 7 bases from V and 0 bases from J, with 16 bases between.

This rearrangement joins TRBV19 to TRBJ2-2, with 8 nucleotides matching TRBD1. The CDR3 runs 15 residues. Germline trimming cut 1 base from V and 5 bases from J; bases unmatched to any gene: 3. The germline gives CDR1 LNHDA, CDR2 SQIVND (reference sequence). The CDR3 DNA sequence: TGTGCCAGTAGTATAGGGACAGGGATAACCGGGGAGCTGTTTTTT. This encodes CASSIGTGITGELFF.

This rearrangement joins TRBV9 to TRBJ2-3, with no clear D. Trimming took 0 bases from V and 6 from J, leaving 11 bases between them. The CDR3 has 14 amino acids. Looked up from germline, CDR1 is SGDLS and CDR2 is YYNGEE. This CDR3 is CASSVGPNRDTQYF. The CDR3 DNA reads as TGTGCCAGCAGCGTAGGGCCGAATCGGGATACGCAGTATTTT.